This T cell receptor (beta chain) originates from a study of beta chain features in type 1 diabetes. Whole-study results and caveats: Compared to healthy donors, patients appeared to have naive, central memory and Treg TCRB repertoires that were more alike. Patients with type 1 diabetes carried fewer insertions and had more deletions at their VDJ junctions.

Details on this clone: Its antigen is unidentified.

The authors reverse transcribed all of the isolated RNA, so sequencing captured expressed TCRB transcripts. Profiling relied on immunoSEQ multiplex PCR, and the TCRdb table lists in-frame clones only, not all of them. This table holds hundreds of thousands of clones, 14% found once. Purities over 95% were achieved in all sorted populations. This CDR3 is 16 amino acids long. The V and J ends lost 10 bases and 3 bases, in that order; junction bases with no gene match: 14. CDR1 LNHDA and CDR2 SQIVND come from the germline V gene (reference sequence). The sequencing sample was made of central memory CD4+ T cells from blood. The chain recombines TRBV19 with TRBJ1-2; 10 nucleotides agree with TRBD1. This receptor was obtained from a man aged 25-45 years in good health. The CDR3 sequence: CATNPGQGLFDYGYTF. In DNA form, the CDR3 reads TGTGCCACAAATCCGGGACAGGGGTTGTTCGACTATGGCTACACCTTC.